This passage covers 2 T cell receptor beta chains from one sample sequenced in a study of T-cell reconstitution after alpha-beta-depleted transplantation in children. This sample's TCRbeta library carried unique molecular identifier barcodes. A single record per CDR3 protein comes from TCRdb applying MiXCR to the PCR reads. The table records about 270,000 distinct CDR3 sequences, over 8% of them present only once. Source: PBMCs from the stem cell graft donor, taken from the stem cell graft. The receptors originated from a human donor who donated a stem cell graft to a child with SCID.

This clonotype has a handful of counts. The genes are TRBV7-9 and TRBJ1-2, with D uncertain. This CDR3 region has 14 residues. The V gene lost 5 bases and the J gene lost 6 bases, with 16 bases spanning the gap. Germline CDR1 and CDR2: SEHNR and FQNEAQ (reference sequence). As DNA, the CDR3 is TGTGCCAGCAGCCCTGGGAGGCAGGAGGATGGCTACACCTTC. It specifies CASSPGRQEDGYTF. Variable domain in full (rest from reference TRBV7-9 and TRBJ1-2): DTGVSQNPRHKITKRGQNVTFRCDPISEHNRLYWYRQTLGQGPEFLTYFQNEAQLEKSRLLSDRFSAERPKGSFSTLEIQRTEQGDSAMYLCASSPGRQEDGYTFGSGTRLTVV.

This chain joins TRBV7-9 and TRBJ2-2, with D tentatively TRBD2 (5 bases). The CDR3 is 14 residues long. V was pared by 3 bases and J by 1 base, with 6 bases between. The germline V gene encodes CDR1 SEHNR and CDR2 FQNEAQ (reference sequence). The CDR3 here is CASSFEGNTGELFF. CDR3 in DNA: TGTGCCAGCAGCTTCGAGGGGAACACCGGGGAGCTGTTTTTT.